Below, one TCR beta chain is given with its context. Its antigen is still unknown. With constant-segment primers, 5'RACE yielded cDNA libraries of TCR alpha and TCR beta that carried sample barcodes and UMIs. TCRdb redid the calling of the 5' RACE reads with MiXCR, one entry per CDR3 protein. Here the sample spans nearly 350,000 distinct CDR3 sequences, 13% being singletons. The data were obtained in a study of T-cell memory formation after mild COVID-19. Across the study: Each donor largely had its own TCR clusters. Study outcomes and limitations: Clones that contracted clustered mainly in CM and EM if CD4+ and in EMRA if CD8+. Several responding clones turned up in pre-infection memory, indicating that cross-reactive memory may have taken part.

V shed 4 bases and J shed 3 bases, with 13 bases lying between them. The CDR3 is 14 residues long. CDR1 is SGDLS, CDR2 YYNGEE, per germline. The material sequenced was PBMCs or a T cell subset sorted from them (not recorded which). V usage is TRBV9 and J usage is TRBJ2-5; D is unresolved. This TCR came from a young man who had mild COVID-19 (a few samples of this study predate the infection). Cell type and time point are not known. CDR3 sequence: CASSSRSREETQYF. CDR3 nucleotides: TGTGCCAGCAGCTCCCGGTCCCGGGAAGAGACCCAGTACTTC.